Shown below are 7 T cell receptor beta chains from a single sample sequenced in a study of blood T cell repertoires in COVID-19. Libraries were prepared by immunoSEQ multiplex PCR; TCRdb keeps only in-frame clonotypes and omits some of them. The sample holds roughly 180,000 clones, 60% to 80% seen once. The sequenced sample was PBMCs or T cells enriched from blood (not recorded which). These receptors were collected from a man between 60 and 70 years old who had been exposed to COVID-19.

The gene calls are TRBV27 and TRBJ2-1, with 8 nucleotides matching TRBD2. Germline lookup yields CDR1 MNHEY and CDR2 SMNVEV (reference sequence). This CDR3 is 17 amino acids long. J was trimmed by 5 bases and V by 2 bases; bases with no gene match: 11. The CDR3 protein is CASSLLLTSGADNEQFF. The CDR3 DNA sequence: TGTGCCAGCAGTTTACTCCTCACTAGCGGAGCGGACAATGAGCAGTTCTTC.

V gene TRBV19 combines with J gene TRBJ1-3; D call uncertain. The germline CDR1 and CDR2 sequences are LNHDA and SQIVND (reference sequence). The V and J ends lost 3 bases and 2 bases respectively, with 11 bases between them. This CDR3 has 15 amino acids. DNA for the CDR3: TGTGCCAGTAGTATCTCCCTGCTACCTGGAAACACCATATATTTT. This sequence encodes CASSISLLPGNTIYF.

This clone showed up just a few times. The genes are TRBV29-1 and TRBJ2-1, with D possibly matching TRBD1 (6 bases). Trimming pared 4 bases from V and 10 bases from J, leaving 11 bases between. Per the germline V gene, CDR1 is SQVTM and CDR2 is ANQGSEA. This CDR3 is built from 11 residues. DNA of the CDR3: TGCAGCGTTGGGACAGCCCAAGAGCAGTTCTTC. Residues: CSVGTAQEQFF.

The table lists this clone with a few counts. This chain joins TRBV7-2 and TRBJ2-1, with 16 bases lining up with TRBD2. With V trimmed by 5 bases and J by 8 bases, 6 bases remained unmatched. CDR1 and CDR2 (germline): SGHTA, FQGNSA. The CDR3 has 16 residues. The DNA for the CDR3 is TGTGCCAGCAGCCCACAGGGACTAGCGGGAGGGTATGAGCAGTTCTTC. This translates into CASSPQGLAGGYEQFF.

CDR3 DNA sequence: TGCGCCAGCAGCTTGGGACAGGGGGCTGGCACGCAGTATTTT. The encoded protein is CASSLGQGAGTQYF. This chain joins TRBV5-1 and TRBJ2-3, with 10 bases aligning to TRBD1. J was trimmed by 9 bases and V by 0 bases; bases with no gene match: 4. This CDR3 comprises 14 residues. Germline CDR1 reads SGHRS; CDR2 reads YFSETQ.

The V call is TRBV11-3, the J call TRBJ1-2; D is uncertain. CDR3 length: 12 residues. Trimming cost V 3 bases and J 8 bases, with 10 bases left between them. Germline values: CDR1 SGHNT, CDR2 YENEEA. Here the CDR3 DNA reads TGTGCCAGCAGCTTGGCCTCGGGGGGCTACACCTTC. Translating gives CASSLASGGYTF. Using reference TRBV11-3 and TRBJ1-2 for the parts outside the CDR3, the full variable domain is EAGVVQSPRYKIIEKKQPVAFWCNPISGHNTLYWYLQNLGQGPELLIRYENEEAVDDSQLPKDRFSAERLKGVDSTLKIQPAELGDSAVYLCASSLASGGYTFGSGTRLTVV.

The J gene is TRBJ2-1, the V gene TRBV7-3; D is possibly TRBD2 (5 bases). The CDR3 totals 12 residues. V was pared by 4 bases and J by 7 bases, with 8 bases between. CDR1 SGHTA and CDR2 FQGTGA come from the germline V gene. The CDR3 spells CASSYPGNEQFF. The DNA for the CDR3 is TGTGCCAGCAGCTACCCGGGAAATGAGCAGTTCTTC.